These 8 T cell receptor beta chains share one sample of origin, sequenced in a study of blood T cell repertoires in COVID-19. Some clones are missing from TCRdb's copy, which holds only in-frame ones; the method was immunoSEQ multiplex PCR. The sample includes approximately 340,000 clones, around 83% of them seen just once. The material sequenced was peripheral blood. Receptor source: a man under 40 with active or convalescent COVID-19.

This chain links TRBV18 with TRBJ1-4, with TRBD1 matching over 8 bases. Per the germline V gene, CDR1 is KGHSH and CDR2 is LQKENI. V gave up 1 base and J gave up 4 bases; unmatched junction bases: 2. The CDR3 extends over 15 amino acids. The CDR3 DNA is TGTGCCAGCTCACCACTGGACAGGGATAATGAAAAACTGTTTTTT. It encodes CASSPLDRDNEKLFF.

The genes are TRBV7-3 and TRBJ2-7, with D tentatively TRBD1 (8 bases). This CDR3 spans 13 amino acids. Trimming took 5 bases from V and 4 from J, leaving 12 bases between them. From germline, CDR1 is SGHTA and CDR2 FQGTGA. In DNA form, the CDR3 reads TGTGCCAGCAGCGAACAGGGGGGGTACGAGCAGTACTTC. Residues: CASSEQGGYEQYF.

In its sample, this clone was seen once. The V gene is TRBV23-1, the J gene TRBJ2-3; TRBD1 matches 8 bases. TRBV23-1 is assigned to the ORF class and has an uncertain function. Unmatched junction bases numbered 17, after V lost 2 bases and J lost 7 bases. CDR3 length: 18 residues. The CDR3 DNA is TGCGCCAGCAGTCAAATCCCACCGGACAGGGAACAGGAGAATACGCAGTATTTT. This codes for CASSQIPPDREQENTQYF.

This chain joins TRBV18 and TRBJ2-7; D is possibly TRBD1 (7 bases). This CDR3 contains 16 residues. From germline, CDR1 is KGHSH and CDR2 LQKENI. V lost 1 base and J 5 bases, leaving 18 bases between the germline ends. This chain's CDR3 is CASSPQDTQGGDEQYF. CDR3 coding DNA: TGTGCCAGCTCACCACAAGATACCCAGGGGGGAGACGAGCAGTACTTC. Combining the CDR3 with reference TRBV18 and TRBJ2-7 gives the whole variable domain NAGVMQNPRHLVRRRGQEARLRCSPMKGHSHVYWYRQLPEEGLKFMVYLQKENIIDESGMPKERFSAEFPKEGPSILRIQQVVRGDSAAYFCASSPQDTQGGDEQYFGPGTRLTVT.

This clone was counted a single time. This chain connects TRBV5-6 to TRBJ1-2, with D possibly being TRBD1 (6 bases). Trimming cost V 0 bases and J 4 bases, with 10 bases left between them. The CDR3 is made up of 14 amino acids. From germline, CDR1 is SGHDT and CDR2 YYEEEE. The CDR3 nucleotides read TGTGCCAGCAGCTTGGATGACAGGCTCTATGGCTACACCTTC. Translated: CASSLDDRLYGYTF. Full variable domain (outside the CDR3, taken from reference TRBV5-6 and TRBJ1-2): DAGVTQSPTHLIKTRGQQVTLRCSPKSGHDTVSWYQQALGQGPQFIFQYYEEEERQRGNFPDRFSGHQFPNYSSELNVNALLLGDSALYLCASSLDDRLYGYTFGSGTRLTVV.

The chain joins TRBV18 to TRBJ2-3, with 12 bases lining up with TRBD1. CDR1 is KGHSH, CDR2 LQKENI, per germline. V shed 0 bases and J 2 bases; nucleotides not matched to a gene: 3. This CDR3 is 17 amino acids long. The CDR3 here is CASSPPGQGATTDTQYF. Here the CDR3 DNA reads TGTGCCAGCTCACCACCGGGACAGGGGGCGACCACAGATACGCAGTATTTT. The whole variable domain, remainder taken from reference TRBV18 and TRBJ2-3, is NAGVMQNPRHLVRRRGQEARLRCSPMKGHSHVYWYRQLPEEGLKFMVYLQKENIIDESGMPKERFSAEFPKEGPSILRIQQVVRGDSAAYFCASSPPGQGATTDTQYFGPGTRLTVL.

Note on this clone: An end of the junction differs from the germline gene, which may be a read error. DNA for the CDR3: TGTGCCAGCACCTTGGCTCTTTTTACCGGGGAGCTGTTTTTT. It specifies CASTLALFTGELFF. The chain carries TRBV5-5 and TRBJ2-2; D is uncertain. CDR1 and CDR2 (germline): SGHKS, YYEKEE (reference sequence). CDR3 length: 14 amino acids.

A single count supports this clone. The chain joins TRBV6-5 to TRBJ1-6; TRBD1 agrees at 8 bases. This CDR3 has 13 amino acids. CDR1 is MNHEY and CDR2 is SVGAGI in the germline V gene. Germline trimming cut 5 bases from V and 9 bases from J; bases unmatched to any gene: 3. CDR3 loop: CASSRTGSSPLHF. CDR3 nucleotide sequence: TGTGCCAGCAGTCGGACAGGGAGTTCACCCCTCCACTTT.